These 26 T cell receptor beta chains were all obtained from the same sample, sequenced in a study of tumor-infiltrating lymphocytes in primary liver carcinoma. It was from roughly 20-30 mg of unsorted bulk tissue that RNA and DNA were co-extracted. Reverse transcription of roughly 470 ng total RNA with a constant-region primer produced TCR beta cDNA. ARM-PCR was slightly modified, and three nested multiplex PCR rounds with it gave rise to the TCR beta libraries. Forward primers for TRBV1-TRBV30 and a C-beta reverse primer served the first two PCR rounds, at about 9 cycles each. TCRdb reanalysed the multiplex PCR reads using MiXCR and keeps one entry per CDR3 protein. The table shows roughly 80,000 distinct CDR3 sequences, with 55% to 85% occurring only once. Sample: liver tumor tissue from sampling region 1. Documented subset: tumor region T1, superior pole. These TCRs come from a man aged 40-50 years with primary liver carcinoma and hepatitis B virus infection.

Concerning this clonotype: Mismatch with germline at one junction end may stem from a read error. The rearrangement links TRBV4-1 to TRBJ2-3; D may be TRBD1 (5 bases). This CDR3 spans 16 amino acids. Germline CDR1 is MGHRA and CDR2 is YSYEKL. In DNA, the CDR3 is TGCGCCAGCAGCCATGCAAAAATGTATGGGGCAGATATGCAGTATTTC. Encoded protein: CASSHAKMYGADMQYF.

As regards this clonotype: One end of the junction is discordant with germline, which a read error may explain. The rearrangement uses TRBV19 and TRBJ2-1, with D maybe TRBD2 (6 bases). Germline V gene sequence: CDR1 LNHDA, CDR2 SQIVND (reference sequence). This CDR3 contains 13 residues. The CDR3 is CASSSGLYNEQFF. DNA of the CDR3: TGCGCCAGTAGTAGCGGACTCTACAATGAGCAGTTCTTC.

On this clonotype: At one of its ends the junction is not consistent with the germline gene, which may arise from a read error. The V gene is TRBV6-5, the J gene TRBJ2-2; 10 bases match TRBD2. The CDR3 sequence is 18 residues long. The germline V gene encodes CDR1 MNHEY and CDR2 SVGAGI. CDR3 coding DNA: TGTGGCAGCAGCCGCTCGGAAGCGGGAGGGTTGTACACCGGGGAGCTGTTTTTT. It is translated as CGSSRSEAGGLYTGELFF.

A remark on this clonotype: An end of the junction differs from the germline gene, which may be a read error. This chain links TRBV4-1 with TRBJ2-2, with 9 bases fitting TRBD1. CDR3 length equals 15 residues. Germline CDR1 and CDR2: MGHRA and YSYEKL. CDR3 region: CANTRDRVFTGELSF. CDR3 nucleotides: TGCGCCAACACTCGGGACAGGGTTTTCACCGGGGAGCTGTCTTTT.

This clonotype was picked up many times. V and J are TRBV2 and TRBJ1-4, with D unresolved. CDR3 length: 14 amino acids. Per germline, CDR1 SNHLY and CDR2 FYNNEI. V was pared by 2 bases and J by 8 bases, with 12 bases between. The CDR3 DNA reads TGTGCCAGCAGTGAAACGTTTTCGCCCGAAAAACTGTTTTTT. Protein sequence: CASSETFSPEKLFF.

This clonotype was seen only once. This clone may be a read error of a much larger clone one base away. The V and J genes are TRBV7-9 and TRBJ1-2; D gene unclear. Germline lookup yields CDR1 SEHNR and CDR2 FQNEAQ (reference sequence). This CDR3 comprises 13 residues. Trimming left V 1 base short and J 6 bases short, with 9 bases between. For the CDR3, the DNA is TGTGCCAGCAGCTTAGTGAGTCTCCATGGCTACACCTTC. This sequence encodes CASSLVSLHGYTF.

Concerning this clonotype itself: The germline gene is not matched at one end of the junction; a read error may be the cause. The CDR3 coding sequence is TGCGCCAGCAGCTTCGGGGATGCCATGAACATTGAAGCTTTCTTT. Its translation: CASSFGDAMNIEAFF. The V call is TRBV5-1, the J call TRBJ1-1, with D unresolved. CDR1 is SGHRS and CDR2 is YFSETQ in the germline V gene. The CDR3 runs to 15 residues.

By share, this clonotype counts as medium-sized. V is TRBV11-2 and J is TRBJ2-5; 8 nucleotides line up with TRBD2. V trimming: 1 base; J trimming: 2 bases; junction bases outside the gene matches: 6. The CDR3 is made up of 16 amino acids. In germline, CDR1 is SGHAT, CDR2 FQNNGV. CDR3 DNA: TGTGCCAGCAGCTTAGTCCCGGCTAGCGGGCAAGAGACCCAGTACTTC. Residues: CASSLVPASGQETQYF.

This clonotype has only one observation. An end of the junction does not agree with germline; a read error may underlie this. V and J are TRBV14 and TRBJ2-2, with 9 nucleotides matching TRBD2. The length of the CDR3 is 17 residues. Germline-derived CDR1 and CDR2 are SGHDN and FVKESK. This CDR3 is CASSQPTSGRNSGGLFF. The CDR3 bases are TGTGCCAGCAGCCAACCTACTAGCGGGCGGAACAGCGGGGGGCTGTTTTTT.

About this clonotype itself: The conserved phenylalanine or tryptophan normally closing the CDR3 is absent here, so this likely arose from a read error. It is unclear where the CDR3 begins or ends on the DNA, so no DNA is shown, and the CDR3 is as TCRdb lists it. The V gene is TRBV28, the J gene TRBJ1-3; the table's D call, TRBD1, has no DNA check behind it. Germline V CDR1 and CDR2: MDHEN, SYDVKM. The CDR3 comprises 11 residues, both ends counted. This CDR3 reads CASSTPGRVYY.

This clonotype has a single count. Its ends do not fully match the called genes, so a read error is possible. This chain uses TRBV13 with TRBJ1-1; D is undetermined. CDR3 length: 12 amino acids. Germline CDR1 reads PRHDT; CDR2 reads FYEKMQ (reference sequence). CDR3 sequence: CASNLARTEASF. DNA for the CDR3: TGTGCCAGCAACTTAGCCCGTACTGAAGCTTCCTTT.

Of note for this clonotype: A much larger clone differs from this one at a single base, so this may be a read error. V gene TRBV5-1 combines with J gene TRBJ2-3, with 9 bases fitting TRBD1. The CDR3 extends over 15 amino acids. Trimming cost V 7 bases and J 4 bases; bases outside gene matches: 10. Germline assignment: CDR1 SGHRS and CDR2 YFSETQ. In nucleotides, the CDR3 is TGCGCCAGCGGCAGTACCGGGACAGGGCCAGATACGCAGTATTTT. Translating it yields CASGSTGTGPDTQYF.

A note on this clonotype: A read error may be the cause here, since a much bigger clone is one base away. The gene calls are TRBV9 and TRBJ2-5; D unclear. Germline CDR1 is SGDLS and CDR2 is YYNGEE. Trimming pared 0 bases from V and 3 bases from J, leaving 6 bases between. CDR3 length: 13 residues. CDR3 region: CASSVGVKETQYF. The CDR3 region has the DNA TGTGCCAGCAGCGTAGGCGTCAAAGAGACCCAGTACTTC.

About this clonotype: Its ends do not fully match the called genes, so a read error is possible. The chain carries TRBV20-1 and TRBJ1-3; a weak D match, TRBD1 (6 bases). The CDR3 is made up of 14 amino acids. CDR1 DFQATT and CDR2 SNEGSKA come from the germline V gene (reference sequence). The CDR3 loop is CSAPRGHTGNTINF. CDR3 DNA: TGCAGTGCTCCGAGGGGACACACTGGAAACACCATAAATTTT.

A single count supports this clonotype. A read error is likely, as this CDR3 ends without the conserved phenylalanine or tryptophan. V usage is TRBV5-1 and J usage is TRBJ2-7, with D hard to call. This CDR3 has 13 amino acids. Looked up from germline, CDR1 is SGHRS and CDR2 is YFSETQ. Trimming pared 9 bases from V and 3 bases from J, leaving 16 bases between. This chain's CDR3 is CAIMEWDGYEQYL. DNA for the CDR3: TGCGCCATCATGGAGTGGGATGGCTACGAGCAGTACTTA.

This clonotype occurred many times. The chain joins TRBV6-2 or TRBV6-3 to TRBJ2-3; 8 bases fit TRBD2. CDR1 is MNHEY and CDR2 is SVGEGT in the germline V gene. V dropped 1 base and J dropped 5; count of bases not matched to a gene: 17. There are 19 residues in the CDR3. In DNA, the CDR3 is TGTGCCAGCAGTTACTTCCCCTTACCCGCGGGAGGCACGATAGATACGCAGTATTTT. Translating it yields CASSYFPLPAGGTIDTQYF.

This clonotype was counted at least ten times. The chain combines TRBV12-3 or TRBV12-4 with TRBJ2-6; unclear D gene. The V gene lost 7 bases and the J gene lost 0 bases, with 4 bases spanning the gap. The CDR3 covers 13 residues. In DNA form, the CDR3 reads TGTGCCAGCAACCCCTCTGGGGCCAACGTCCTGACTTTC. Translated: CASNPSGANVLTF.

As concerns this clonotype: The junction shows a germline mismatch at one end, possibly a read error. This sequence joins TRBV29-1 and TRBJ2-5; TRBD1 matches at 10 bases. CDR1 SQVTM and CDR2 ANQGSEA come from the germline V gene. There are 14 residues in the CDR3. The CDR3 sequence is CSVDGTGAQEAQYF. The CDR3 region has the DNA TGTAGCGTTGATGGGACAGGGGCCCAGGAGGCCCAGTACTTC.

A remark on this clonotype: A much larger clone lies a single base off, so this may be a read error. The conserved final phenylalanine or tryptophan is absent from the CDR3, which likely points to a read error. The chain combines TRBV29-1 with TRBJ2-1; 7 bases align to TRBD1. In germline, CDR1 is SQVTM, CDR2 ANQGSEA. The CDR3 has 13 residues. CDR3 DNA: TGCAACGTTGGACAGGCCTCCTACAATGAGCAGTTCTTA. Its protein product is CNVGQASYNEQFL.

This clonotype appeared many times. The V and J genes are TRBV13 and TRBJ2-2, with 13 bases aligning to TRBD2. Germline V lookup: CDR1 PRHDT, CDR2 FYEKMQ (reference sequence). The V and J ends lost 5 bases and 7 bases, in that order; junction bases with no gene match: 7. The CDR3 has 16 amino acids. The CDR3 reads CASSPRTSGSGGELFF. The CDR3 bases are TGTGCCAGCAGCCCCAGGACTAGCGGGAGTGGCGGGGAGCTGTTTTTT.

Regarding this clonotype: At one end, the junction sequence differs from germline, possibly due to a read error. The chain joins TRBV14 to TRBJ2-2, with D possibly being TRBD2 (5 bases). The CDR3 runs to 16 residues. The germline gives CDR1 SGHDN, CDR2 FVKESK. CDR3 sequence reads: CASSESRATNTGELVF. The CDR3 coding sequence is TGTGCCAGCAGCGAATCGAGGGCGACCAACACCGGGGAGCTGGTTTTT.

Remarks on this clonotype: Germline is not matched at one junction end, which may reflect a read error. The CDR3 here is CASKVAGEVFF. The CDR3 DNA reads TGCGCCAGCAAGGTAGCGGGAGAAGTGTTTTTC. The chain combines TRBV4-1 with TRBJ2-1; 9 bases fit TRBD2. This CDR3 has 11 residues. Germline CDR1 MGHRA, CDR2 YSYEKL.

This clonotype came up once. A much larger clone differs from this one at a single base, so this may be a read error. CDR3 sequence (DNA): TGTGCCAGCAGCCCACTAGGGACGATAGATACGCAGTATTTT. This encodes CASSPLGTIDTQYF. The chain has TRBV6-6 and TRBJ2-3; D tentatively reads TRBD1 or TRBD2 (5 bases each). This CDR3 comprises 14 residues. Germline CDR1 reads MNHNY; CDR2 reads SVGAGI (reference sequence). V gave up 6 bases and J gave up 5 bases, with 15 bases separating them.

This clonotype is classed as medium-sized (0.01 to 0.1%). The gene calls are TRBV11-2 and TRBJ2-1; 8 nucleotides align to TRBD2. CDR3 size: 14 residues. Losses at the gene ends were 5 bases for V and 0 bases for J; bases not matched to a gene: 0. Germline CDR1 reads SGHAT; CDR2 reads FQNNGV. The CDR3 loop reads CASSLAGSYNEQFF. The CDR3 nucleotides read TGTGCCAGCAGCCTAGCGGGCTCCTACAATGAGCAGTTCTTC.

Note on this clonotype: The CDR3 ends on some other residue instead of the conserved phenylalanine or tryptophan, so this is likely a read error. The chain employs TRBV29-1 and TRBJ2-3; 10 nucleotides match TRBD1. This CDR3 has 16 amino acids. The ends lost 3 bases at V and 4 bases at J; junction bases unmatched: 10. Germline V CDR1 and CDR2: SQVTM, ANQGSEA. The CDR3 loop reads CSVDLRDRGVADTQYL. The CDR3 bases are TGCAGCGTTGACCTCCGGGACAGGGGAGTTGCAGATACGCAGTATCTT.

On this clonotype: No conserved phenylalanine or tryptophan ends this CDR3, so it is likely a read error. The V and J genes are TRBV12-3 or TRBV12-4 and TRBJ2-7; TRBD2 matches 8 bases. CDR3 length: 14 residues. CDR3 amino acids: CPSSLTGGSYEQYY. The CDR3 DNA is TGTCCCAGCAGTTTAACGGGAGGGTCCTACGAGCAGTACTAC.